This entry lists 23 T cell receptor beta chains sequenced from one sample in a study of OX40 agonist ivuxolimab in advanced cancers. The method was immunoSEQ multiplex PCR; TCRdb's version includes in-frame clones alone and lacks a portion of them. The sample has about 42,000 clones; about 82% are singletons. Sequenced here: CD4+ or CD8+ T cells sorted from blood, sampled in a trial of the OX40 agonist ivuxolimab. The origin of the receptors is an adult with an advanced solid tumor such as melanoma, head and neck, liver or kidney cancer.

This clone was counted a single time. The V call is TRBV2, the J call TRBJ1-1; D is possibly TRBD1 (5 bases). CDR1 SNHLY and CDR2 FYNNEI come from the germline V gene. The CDR3 loop spans 13 amino acids. Trimming left V 4 bases short and J 5 bases short, with 11 bases between. The CDR3 is CASSGGVLTEAFF. For the CDR3, the DNA is TGTGCCAGCAGTGGGGGGGTATTGACTGAAGCTTTCTTT.

This clone is deemed medium-sized. V gene TRBV2 combines with J gene TRBJ2-2; TRBD2 matches at 8 bases. CDR3 length equals 15 residues. V trimming: 7 bases; J trimming: 2 bases; junction bases outside the gene matches: 6. The germline gives CDR1 SNHLY, CDR2 FYNNEI. The CDR3 bases are TGTGCCAGCACTCCAGCGGGAGATAACACCGGGGAGCTGTTTTTT. Translation gives CASTPAGDNTGELFF.

The chain carries TRBV7-9 and TRBJ2-3; possible D gene TRBD2, 5 bases. The CDR3 sequence is 16 residues long. V lost 5 bases, J lost 5 bases, and 20 bases lay in between. Germline V gives CDR1 SEHNR, CDR2 FQNEAQ (reference sequence). DNA for the CDR3: TGTGCCAGCAGCCCCCCCCGGGGTGTGGTCGGAGATACGCAGTATTTT. This encodes CASSPPRGVVGDTQYF.

This chain links TRBV9 with TRBJ2-2; no clear D. Trimming removed 3 bases at V and 4 bases at J, with 16 bases between. Looked up from germline, CDR1 is SGDLS and CDR2 is YYNGEE. The CDR3 is 16 amino acids. The chain's CDR3 is CASSEWLDLITGELFF. CDR3 coding DNA: TGTGCCAGCAGCGAATGGCTCGACCTAATCACCGGGGAGCTGTTTTTT.

This chain links TRBV7-9 with TRBJ2-2, with 10 bases matching TRBD1. V was pared by 8 bases and J by 3 bases, with 6 bases of the junction left unmatched. Germline V lookup: CDR1 SEHNR, CDR2 FQNEAQ (reference sequence). The CDR3 spans 15 residues. The CDR3 region is CASLGDRGDTGELFF. The CDR3 region has the DNA TGTGCCAGCTTGGGGGACAGGGGTGACACCGGGGAGCTGTTTTTT.

The chain combines TRBV7-8 with TRBJ2-7; D ambiguous. The V end lost 4 bases, the J end lost 1 base, and 8 bases lay between the germline ends. Germline V gene data show CDR1 as SGHVS and CDR2 as FQNEAQ. This CDR3 region has 13 residues. The CDR3 nucleotides read TGTGCCAGCAGCTCGACCCCTTCCTACGAGCAGTACTTC. Translation gives CASSSTPSYEQYF. Complete variable domain (other parts from reference TRBV7-8 and TRBJ2-7): GAGVSQSPRYKVAKRGQDVALRCDPISGHVSLFWYQQALGQGPEFLTYFQNEAQLDKSGLPSDRFFAERPEGSVSTLKIQRTQQEDSAVYLCASSSTPSYEQYFGPGTRLTVT.

This clone was recorded only once. The V and J genes are TRBV5-8 and TRBJ1-5, with D unclear. The V end lost 1 base, the J end lost 3 bases, and 17 bases lay between the germline ends. This CDR3 comprises 17 residues. The germline V gene encodes CDR1 SGHTS and CDR2 YDEGEE. CDR3 sequence reads: CASSLPHLRAFNQPQHF. The CDR3 nucleotides read TGTGCCAGCAGCTTGCCGCACCTGAGGGCATTCAATCAGCCCCAGCATTTT.

The rearrangement joins TRBV28 to TRBJ2-1; TRBD1 agrees at 7 bases. J was trimmed by 2 bases and V by 8 bases; bases with no gene match: 9. Germline CDR1 and CDR2: MDHEN and SYDVKM. The CDR3 sequence is 15 residues long. This chain's CDR3 is CASLPEGAPYNEQFF. The CDR3 coding sequence is TGTGCCAGCTTGCCCGAGGGGGCCCCCTACAATGAGCAGTTCTTC. The variable domain in full, with the rest retrieved from reference TRBV28 and TRBJ2-1, is DVKVTQSSRYLVKRTGEKVFLECVQDMDHENMFWYRQDPGLGLRLIYFSYDVKMKEKGDIPEGYSVSREKKERFSLILESASTNQTSMYLCASLPEGAPYNEQFFGPGTRLTVL.

This clone was recorded only once. The chain's CDR3 is CASSPRDRPNEQFF. The CDR3 DNA follows: TGTGCCAGCAGCCCGAGGGACAGGCCAAATGAGCAGTTCTTC. This chain connects TRBV7-2 to TRBJ2-1, with 8 bases identical to TRBD1. This CDR3 comprises 14 residues. Germline trimming cut 5 bases from V and 7 bases from J; bases unmatched to any gene: 7. Germline V gene sequence: CDR1 SGHTA, CDR2 FQGNSA.

As DNA, the CDR3 is TGCGCCAGCAGTCAAGACAGAAACTATGGCTACACCTTC. Its protein product is CASSQDRNYGYTF. This chain joins TRBV23-1 and TRBJ1-2, with a tentative D call TRBD1 (5 bases). TRBV23-1 qualifies as an ORF whose function is uncertain. Trimming took 2 bases from V and 2 from J, leaving 6 bases between them. The CDR3 is 13 residues long.

The chain carries TRBV5-5 and TRBJ2-7, with 10 bases that match TRBD2. The germline gives CDR1 SGHKS, CDR2 YYEKEE (reference sequence). This CDR3 contains 16 residues. V dropped 3 bases and J dropped 3; count of bases not matched to a gene: 9. This chain's CDR3 is CASSSITSGEGYEQYF. In DNA form, the CDR3 reads TGTGCCAGCAGCTCAATTACTAGCGGGGAAGGCTACGAGCAGTACTTC.

The chain is built from TRBV19 and TRBJ2-4; D is perhaps TRBD1 (7 bases). The CDR3 has 16 amino acids. V dropped 3 bases and J dropped 2 bases, with 14 bases sitting between them. The V gene's germline CDR1 is LNHDA and CDR2 SQIVND (reference sequence). In DNA form, the CDR3 reads TGTGCCAGTAGTATTAGTGCAGGGGGGTCCAAAAACATTCAGTACTTC. It translates to CASSISAGGSKNIQYF.

This clone has more than one count but fewer than ten. The rearrangement links TRBV7-9 to TRBJ2-7, with a tentative D call TRBD1 (5 bases). CDR1 SEHNR and CDR2 FQNEAQ come from the germline V gene (reference sequence). The CDR3 runs 13 residues. Trimming removed 6 bases at V and 5 bases at J, with 14 bases between. CDR3 sequence: CASSFGQHDEQYF. The CDR3 nucleotides read TGTGCCAGCAGTTTTGGACAACACGACGAGCAGTACTTC.

The chain is built from TRBV10-3 and TRBJ2-1, with 12 bases aligning to TRBD2. Trimming removed 4 bases from V and 5 bases from J; junction bases left unmatched: 3. Germline CDR1 and CDR2: ENHRY and SYGVKD. The CDR3 runs 15 residues. The CDR3 sequence: CAISASGGADNEQFF. Here the CDR3 DNA reads TGTGCCATCAGTGCTAGCGGGGGGGCCGACAATGAGCAGTTCTTC.

The gene calls are TRBV6-1 and TRBJ1-5; D might be TRBD1 (6 bases). CDR3 length: 15 amino acids. V was pared by 6 bases and J by 1 base, with 13 bases between. The germline gives CDR1 MNHNS, CDR2 SASEGT. The chain's CDR3 is CASRRTAQSNQPQHF. The CDR3 bases are TGTGCCAGCAGGCGGACAGCTCAGAGCAATCAGCCCCAGCATTTT.

The genes are TRBV28 and TRBJ1-1, with D possibly matching TRBD1 (5 bases). V lost 3 bases, J lost 0 bases, and 8 bases lay in between. The CDR3 loop spans 14 amino acids. Germline V gives CDR1 MDHEN, CDR2 SYDVKM. CDR3 DNA sequence: TGTGCCAGCAGTTTCGCAGGGCTGAACACTGAAGCTTTCTTT. Protein sequence: CASSFAGLNTEAFF.

The genes are TRBV9 and TRBJ1-3; D gene ambiguous. The V end lost 3 bases, the J end lost 4 bases, and 17 bases lay between the germline ends. The CDR3 extends over 16 amino acids. Germline V lookup: CDR1 SGDLS, CDR2 YYNGEE. The CDR3 sequence: CASSGGGEPRGNTIYF. The CDR3 DNA sequence: TGTGCCAGCAGCGGCGGCGGGGAGCCGCGAGGAAACACCATATATTTT. Full variable domain (rest looked up from reference TRBV9 and TRBJ1-3): DSGVTQTPKHLITATGQRVTLRCSPRSGDLSVYWYQQSLDQGLQFLIQYYNGEERAKGNILERFSAQQFPDLHSELNLSSLELGDSALYFCASSGGGEPRGNTIYFGEGSWLTVV.

CDR3 DNA sequence: TGTGCCAGCAGCCAAGATCCGGGACCGGCTGGCTACACCTTC. This translates into CASSQDPGPAGYTF. The rearrangement links TRBV4-2 to TRBJ1-2, with D tentatively TRBD1 (5 bases). V was cut by 0 bases and J by 7 bases, with 12 bases left in between. The CDR3 consists of 14 residues. The germline V gene encodes CDR1 LGHNA and CDR2 YNFKEQ.

The chain uses TRBV5-6 and TRBJ2-3; D not resolved. Germline-derived CDR1 and CDR2 are SGHDT and YYEEEE. V was shortened by 2 bases and J by 4 bases, with 14 bases between the two germline ends. CDR3 size: 15 residues. The CDR3 region is CASSFRPTMADTQYF. CDR3 nucleotide sequence: TGTGCCAGCAGCTTCCGGCCAACGATGGCAGATACGCAGTATTTT.

The chain links TRBV5-5 to TRBJ2-7, with D perhaps TRBD2 (5 bases). Germline lookup yields CDR1 SGHKS and CDR2 YYEKEE (reference sequence). Between the trimmed V and J ends, which lost 1 base and 3 bases, there was a span of 14 bases. The length of the CDR3 is 15 residues. This CDR3 is CASSLLFGLNYEQYV. The CDR3 DNA reads TGTGCCAGCAGCTTGCTCTTCGGACTTAACTACGAGCAGTACGTC.

The V call is TRBV11-2, the J call TRBJ1-2; a weak D match, TRBD1 (6 bases). The CDR3 runs to 13 residues. CDR1 is SGHAT, CDR2 FQNNGV, per germline. The V and J ends lost 9 bases and 6 bases respectively, with 17 bases between them. The chain's CDR3 is CASTYSGGNGYTF. CDR3 DNA: TGTGCCAGTACATATTCGGGGGGCAATGGCTACACCTTC. Variable domain in full (rest from reference TRBV11-2 and TRBJ1-2): EAGVAQSPRYKIIEKRQSVAFWCNPISGHATLYWYQQILGQGPKLLIQFQNNGVVDDSQLPKDRFSAERLKGVDSTLKIQPAKLEDSAVYLCASTYSGGNGYTFGSGTRLTVV.

The rearrangement links TRBV15 to TRBJ2-5; perhaps TRBD1 as D (6 bases). V lost 1 base and J 0 bases, leaving 15 bases between the germline ends. The CDR3 extends over 17 amino acids. CDR1 is LNHNV, CDR2 YYDKDF, per germline (reference sequence). The CDR3 protein is CATSRVPGTGYQETQYF. The CDR3 DNA is TGTGCCACCAGCAGAGTGCCAGGCACAGGGTACCAAGAGACCCAGTACTTC.

This clone appeared once. The gene calls are TRBV5-8 and TRBJ2-1; D possibly uses TRBD1 or TRBD2 (6 bases each). Trimming removed 2 bases from V and 2 bases from J, with 11 bases in between. Germline-derived CDR1 and CDR2 are SGHTS and YDEGEE. This CDR3 is 15 amino acids long. CDR3 sequence: CASSLRGDPYNEQFF. For the CDR3, the DNA is TGTGCCAGCAGCTTAAGGGGGGACCCCTACAATGAGCAGTTCTTC.